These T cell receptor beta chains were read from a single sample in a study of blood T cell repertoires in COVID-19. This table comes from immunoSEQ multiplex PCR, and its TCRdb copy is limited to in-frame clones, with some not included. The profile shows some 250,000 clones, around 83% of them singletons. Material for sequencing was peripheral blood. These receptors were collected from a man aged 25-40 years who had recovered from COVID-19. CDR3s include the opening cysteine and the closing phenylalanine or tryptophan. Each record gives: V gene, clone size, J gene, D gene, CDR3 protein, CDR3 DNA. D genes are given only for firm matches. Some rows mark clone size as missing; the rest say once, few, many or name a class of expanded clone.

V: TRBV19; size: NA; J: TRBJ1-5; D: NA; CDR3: CASSSDRSRAQHF; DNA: TGTGCCAGTAGTTCCGACCGAAGCAGGGCCCAGCATTTT
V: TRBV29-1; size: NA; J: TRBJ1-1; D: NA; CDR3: CSVEIDRDNEAFF; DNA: TGCAGCGTTGAAATCGATAGGGACAATGAAGCTTTCTTT
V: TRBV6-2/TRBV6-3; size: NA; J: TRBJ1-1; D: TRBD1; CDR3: CASSHGTGAPEAFF; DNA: TGTGCCAGCAGTCATGGGACAGGGGCCCCTGAAGCTTTCTTT
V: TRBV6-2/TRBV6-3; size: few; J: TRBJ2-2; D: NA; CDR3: CASSYSHPTGELFF; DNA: TGTGCCAGCAGTTACTCTCATCCCACCGGGGAGCTGTTTTTT
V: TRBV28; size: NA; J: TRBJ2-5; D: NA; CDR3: CASSLPGQETQYF; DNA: TGTGCCAGCAGTCTCCCAGGACAAGAGACCCAGTACTTC
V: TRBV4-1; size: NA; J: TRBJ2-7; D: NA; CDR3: CASSQSEGGPGVAYEQYF; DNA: TGCGCCAGCAGCCAATCCGAAGGCGGGCCCGGGGTAGCCTACGAGCAGTACTTC
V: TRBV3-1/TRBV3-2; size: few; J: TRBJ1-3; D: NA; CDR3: CASSHSGNTIYF; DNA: TGTGCCAGCAGTCACTCTGGAAACACCATATATTTT
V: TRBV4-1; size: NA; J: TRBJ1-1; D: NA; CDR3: CASSQRTIGQKNTEAFF; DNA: TGCGCCAGCAGCCAGCGGACGATAGGACAGAAGAACACTGAAGCTTTCTTT
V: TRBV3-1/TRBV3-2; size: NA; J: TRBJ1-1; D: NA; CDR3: CASSQIGRGTEAFF; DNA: TGTGCCAGCAGCCAAATTGGGCGGGGCACTGAAGCTTTCTTT
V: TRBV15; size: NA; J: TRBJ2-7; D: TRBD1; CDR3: CATSDRVSYEQYF; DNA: TGTGCCACCAGCGACAGGGTTTCTTACGAGCAGTACTTC
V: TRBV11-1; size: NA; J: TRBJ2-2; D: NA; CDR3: CASSLGWPGELFF; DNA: TGTGCCAGCAGCTTAGGTTGGCCCGGGGAGCTGTTTTTT
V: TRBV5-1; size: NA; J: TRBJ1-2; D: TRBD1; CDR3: CASSLGQGEDYTF; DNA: TGCGCCAGCAGCCTTGGACAGGGAGAGGACTACACCTTC
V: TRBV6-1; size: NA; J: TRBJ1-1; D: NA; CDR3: CASSEIEFRAAGFF; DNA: TGTGCCAGCAGTGAAATTGAGTTCCGGGCCGCGGGTTTCTTT
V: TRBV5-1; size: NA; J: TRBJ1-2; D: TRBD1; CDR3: CASSSGTGTANYGYTF; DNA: TGCGCCAGCAGTTCCGGGACAGGGACGGCTAACTATGGCTACACCTTC
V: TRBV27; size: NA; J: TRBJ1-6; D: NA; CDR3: CASSLLGRTESYNSPLHF; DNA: TGTGCCAGCAGTTTATTAGGGAGAACGGAATCCTATAATTCACCCCTCCACTTT
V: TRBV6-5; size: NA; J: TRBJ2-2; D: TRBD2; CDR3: CASKGLAANTGELFF; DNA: TGTGCCAGTAAAGGACTAGCCGCGAACACCGGGGAGCTGTTTTTT
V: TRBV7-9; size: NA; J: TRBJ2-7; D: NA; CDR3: CASSLSSGQGSYEQYF; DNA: TGTGCCAGCAGCTTAAGCTCTGGGCAGGGTAGTTACGAGCAGTACTTC
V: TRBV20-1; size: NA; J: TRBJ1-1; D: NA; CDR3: CSAKGDLRTFF; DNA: TGCAGTGCCAAGGGGGACCTTCGGACTTTCTTT
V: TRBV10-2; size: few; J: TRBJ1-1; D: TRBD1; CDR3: CASSINRGRDTEAFF; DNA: TGCGCCAGCAGTATAAACAGGGGTAGGGACACTGAAGCTTTCTTT
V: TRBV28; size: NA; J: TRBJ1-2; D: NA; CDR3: CASSTNTVYGYTF; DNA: TGTGCCAGCAGTACAAACACCGTATATGGCTACACCTTC
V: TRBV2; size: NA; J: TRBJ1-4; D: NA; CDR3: CASRGGESHEKLFF; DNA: TGTGCCAGCAGGGGCGGGGAGTCGCATGAAAAACTGTTTTTT
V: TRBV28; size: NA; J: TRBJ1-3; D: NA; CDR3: CASSLWAGGLGNTIYF; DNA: TGTGCCAGCAGTTTATGGGCGGGGGGCCTTGGAAACACCATATATTTT
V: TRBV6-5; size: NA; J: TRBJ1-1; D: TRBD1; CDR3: CAIGTGGGNTEAFF; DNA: TGTGCCATAGGTACAGGGGGGGGGAACACTGAAGCTTTCTTT
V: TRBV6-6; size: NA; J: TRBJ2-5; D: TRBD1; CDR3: CASSSSGGQETQYF; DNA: TGTGCCAGCAGTTCCTCAGGGGGCCAAGAGACCCAGTACTTC
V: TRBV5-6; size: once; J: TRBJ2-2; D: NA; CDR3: CASSLYSGHTGELFF; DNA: TGTGCCAGCAGCTTATATAGCGGACACACCGGGGAGCTGTTTTTT
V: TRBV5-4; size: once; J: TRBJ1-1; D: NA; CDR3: CASSLPGGAEAFF; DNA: TGTGCCAGCAGCTTGCCTGGAGGGGCTGAAGCTTTCTTT
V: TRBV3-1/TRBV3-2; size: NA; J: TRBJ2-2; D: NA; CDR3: CASSQGRVTGELFF; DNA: TGTGCCAGCAGCCAAGGGCGGGTCACCGGGGAGCTGTTTTTT
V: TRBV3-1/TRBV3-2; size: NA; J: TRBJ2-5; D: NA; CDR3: CASSQGPGVAQYF; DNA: TGTGCCAGCAGCCAAGGACCCGGGGTTGCCCAGTACTTC
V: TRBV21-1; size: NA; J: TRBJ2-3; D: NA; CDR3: CASRQGQGPDTQYF; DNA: TGTGCCAGCAGGCAGGGACAGGGGCCCGATACGCAGTATTTT
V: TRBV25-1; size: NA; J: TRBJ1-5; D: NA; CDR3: CASSGQGWDSNQPQHF; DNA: TGTGCCAGCAGTGGGCAGGGTTGGGATAGCAATCAGCCCCAGCATTTT
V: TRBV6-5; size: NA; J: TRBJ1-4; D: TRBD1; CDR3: CASTTQGQGARKLFF; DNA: TGTGCCAGCACCACTCAGGGGCAGGGGGCGAGAAAACTGTTTTTT
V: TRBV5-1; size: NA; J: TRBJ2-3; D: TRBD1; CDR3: CASSGTGGYASDTQYF; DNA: TGCGCCAGCAGCGGGACAGGGGGTTATGCATCAGATACGCAGTATTTT
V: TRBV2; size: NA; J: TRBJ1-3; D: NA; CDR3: CASSEGDTRGTIYF; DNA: TGTGCCAGCAGTGAAGGGGACACCCGAGGCACCATATATTTT
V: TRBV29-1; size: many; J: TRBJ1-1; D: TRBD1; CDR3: CSVDAGQGRTEAFF; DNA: TGCAGCGTTGATGCCGGACAGGGTAGGACTGAAGCTTTCTTT
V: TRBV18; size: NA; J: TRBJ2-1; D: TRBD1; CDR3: CASSPPQRDRVNEQFF; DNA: TGTGCCAGCTCACCACCGCAGCGCGACAGGGTCAACGAGCAGTTCTTC
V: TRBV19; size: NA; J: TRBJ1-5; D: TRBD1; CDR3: CASSVDRAGGNQPQHF; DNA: TGTGCCAGTAGTGTCGACAGGGCCGGGGGCAATCAGCCCCAGCATTTT
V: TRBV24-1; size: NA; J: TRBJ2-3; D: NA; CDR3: CATSDSQTASTDTQYF; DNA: TGTGCCACCAGTGATTCACAGACGGCTAGCACAGATACGCAGTATTTT
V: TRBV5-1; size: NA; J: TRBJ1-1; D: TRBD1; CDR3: CASSLTGKQNTEAFF; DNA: TGCGCCAGCAGTTTGACAGGGAAACAGAACACTGAAGCTTTCTTT
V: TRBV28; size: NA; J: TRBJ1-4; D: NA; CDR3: CASRSYRGGEKLFF; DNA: TGTGCCAGCAGGTCGTATAGGGGAGGCGAAAAACTGTTTTTT
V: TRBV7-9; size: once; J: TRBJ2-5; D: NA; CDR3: CASSATSWETQYF; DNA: TGTGCCAGCAGCGCGACTAGTTGGGAGACCCAGTACTTC
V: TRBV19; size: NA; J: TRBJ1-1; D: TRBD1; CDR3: CASKAGTANTEAFF; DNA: TGTGCCAGTAAAGCCGGGACAGCCAACACTGAAGCTTTCTTT
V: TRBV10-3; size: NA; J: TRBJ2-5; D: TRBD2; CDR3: CATRGDQETQYF; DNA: TGTGCCACTCGGGGGGACCAAGAGACCCAGTACTTC
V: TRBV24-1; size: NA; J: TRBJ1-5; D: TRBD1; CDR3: CATDRQGTRNQPQHF; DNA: TGTGCCACCGATCGACAGGGGACGAGGAATCAGCCCCAGCATTTT
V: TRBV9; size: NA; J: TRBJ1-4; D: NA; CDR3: CASSVGGGGEKLFF; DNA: TGTGCCAGCAGCGTCGGGGGAGGAGGTGAAAAACTGTTTTTT
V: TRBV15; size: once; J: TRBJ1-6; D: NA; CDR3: CATSPRPGANSPLHF; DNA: TGTGCCACCAGCCCCCGCCCAGGGGCGAATTCACCCCTCCACTTT
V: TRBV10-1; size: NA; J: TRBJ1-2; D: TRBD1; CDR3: CASSRDRGYTNYGYTF; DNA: TGCGCCAGCAGCCGGGACAGGGGATATACTAACTATGGCTACACCTTC
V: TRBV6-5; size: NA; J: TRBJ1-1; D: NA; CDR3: CASSYDPGSNTEAFF; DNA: TGTGCCAGCAGTTATGATCCGGGATCGAACACTGAAGCTTTCTTT